This T cell receptor (beta chain) was sequenced in a study of T cell changes during pregnancy in multiple sclerosis. The table came from immunoSEQ multiplex PCR; TCRdb's copy has only in-frame clones and leaves some out. There are roughly 70,000 clones in the sample; 75% to 95% occur only once, and 2.3% lies in the top ten. Germline CDR1 SGHTA, CDR2 FQGNSA. After removal of 5 bases from V and 2 bases from J, the junction contained 6 bases not matched to a gene. CDR3 length equals 15 residues. The origin of this receptor is a female donor with multiple sclerosis, enrolled in a pregnancy study. The genes are TRBV7-2 and TRBJ2-3; 8 positions agree with TRBD1. Source: peripheral blood, taken in the first trimester of pregnancy. The CDR3 nucleotides are TGTGCCAGCAGCGACGGTCAGGGGGCCACAGATACGCAGTATTTT. This codes for CASSDGQGATDTQYF.